A selection of T cell receptor beta chains follows, all from one sample in a study of human T cells and chemical hapten exposure. Using its own MiXCR run on the RACE reads, TCRdb lists one record per CDR3 protein. Of about 90,000 distinct CDR3 sequences in the sample, around 7.9% are singletons; the top ten hold 2.6%. This specimen was whole blood, taken in connection with sensitization to the hapten diphenylcyclopropenone (DPC). The receptor set was obtained from a man aged 35 to 55 with alopecia areata. Some clones in this sample may be carry-over from other donors' samples. Both conserved end residues are part of each CDR3. A D gene is named only where the DNA matches it firmly. A clone size is listed for some rows: how often the clone was seen (once, few, many), or a class if it is expanded.

DNA	CDR3	D	V	J	size
TGTGCCAGCAACAAGTTTGGGGTAAATTCACCCCTCCACTTT	CASNKFGVNSPLHF	.	TRBV6-1	TRBJ1-6	few
TGTGCCAGCAGTCTATCACCGACAGGAAACGCTAATGAAAAACTGTTTTTT	CASSLSPTGNANEKLFF	.	TRBV27	TRBJ1-4	many
TGTGCCATCAGTGGACAGGTCGGTACAGATACGCAGTATTTT	CAISGQVGTDTQYF	.	TRBV10-3	TRBJ2-3	.
TGTGCCAGCAGCAGAGATTGGACCGGGGAGCTGTTTTTT	CASSRDWTGELFF	.	TRBV7-8	TRBJ2-2	many
TGTGCCAGCAGCTTTGGTGAGGGGACAGGGAAGCAGTACTTC	CASSFGEGTGKQYF	TRBD1	TRBV7-2	TRBJ2-7	medium-sized
TGTGCCAGCAGCCCCACAGGGGGGGTGGGCAATCAGCCCCAGCATTTT	CASSPTGGVGNQPQHF	TRBD1	TRBV14	TRBJ1-5	.
TGTGCCAGCAGCCCGAGCCCAGCCCGTCGGAACGAGCAGTACTTC	CASSPSPARRNEQYF	.	TRBV7-2	TRBJ2-7	.
TGCAGCGTTGGGGGACGTGGGGAGGGCACAGATACGCAGTATTTT	CSVGGRGEGTDTQYF	.	TRBV29-1	TRBJ2-3	.
TGTGCCATACCGGGACCAGTTGGTGAATCACCCCTCCACTTT	CAIPGPVGESPLHF	.	TRBV28	TRBJ1-6	many
TGTGCCAGTAGTATAGGCGGCGGGGCCACTGAAGCTTTCTTT	CASSIGGGATEAFF	.	TRBV19	TRBJ1-1	few
TGTGCCACCAGTGATTCGGGCTCGAACGAAAAACTGTTTTTT	CATSDSGSNEKLFF	.	TRBV24-1	TRBJ1-4	few
TGTGCCAGCAGCATGGGGGGCCCCTATAATTCACCCCTCCACTTT	CASSMGGPYNSPLHF	.	TRBV6-5	TRBJ1-6	many
TGCGCCAGCAGCTCCGGACAGGTTGGCAATGAGCAGTTCTTC	CASSSGQVGNEQFF	TRBD1	TRBV5-1	TRBJ2-1	few
TGCAGTGCTCGGACAGGGACTGAAGCTTTCTTT	CSARTGTEAFF	TRBD1	TRBV20-1	TRBJ1-1	few
TGCGCCAGCAGCTACCAATCGGATGATAGCAATCAGCCCCAGCATTTT	CASSYQSDDSNQPQHF	.	TRBV4-1	TRBJ1-5	many
TGTGCCAGCAGTACCCCGGGACTAGTTACAGATACGCAGTATTTT	CASSTPGLVTDTQYF	TRBD2	TRBV2	TRBJ2-3	many
TGTGCCAGCAGCCCCCGGAGGGACCTCGGTCCCCTCCACTTT	CASSPRRDLGPLHF	.	TRBV28	TRBJ1-6	many
TGCAGTGCGACCCCGTCGAACTATGGCTACACCTTC	CSATPSNYGYTF	.	TRBV20-1	TRBJ1-2	many
TGTGCCAGCAGCCAAGAGGTGGGGGGGCCTGGACTGCTTCAGACTCAGGAGACCCAGTACTTC	CASSQEVGGPGLLQTQETQYF	.	TRBV4-2	TRBJ2-5	few
TGTGCCAGCAGAGCGGGACTAGCGGGAGTTGAGACCCAGTACTTC	CASRAGLAGVETQYF	TRBD2	TRBV2	TRBJ2-5	many
TGTGCCAGCAGCCTTGGGCCGAACTCCTACGAGCAGTACTTC	CASSLGPNSYEQYF	.	TRBV27	TRBJ2-7	few
TGTGCCAGCAGTGAGGTCGGACTCCAAGAGACCCAGTACTTC	CASSEVGLQETQYF	.	TRBV2	TRBJ2-5	.
TGTGCCAGCAGCCCCGGACTAGCGGGAGTGAGGAATGAGCAGTTCTTC	CASSPGLAGVRNEQFF	TRBD2	TRBV5-4	TRBJ2-1	few
TGTGCCAGCAGCTCGGGGGCTTTGGGCACAGATACGCAGTATTTT	CASSSGALGTDTQYF	.	TRBV7-3	TRBJ2-3	many
TGTGCCAGCAGCCAAGGAAGTCAGCCCCAGCATTTT	CASSQGSQPQHF	.	TRBV3-1	TRBJ1-5	.
TGTGCCGCCAGACTAGCGGGAGTGAATGAGCAGTTCTTC	CAARLAGVNEQFF	TRBD2	TRBV12-3/TRBV12-4	TRBJ2-1	few
TGTGCCAGCAGCTCCGGGGCCTTTCGGGATACGCAGTATTTT	CASSSGAFRDTQYF	.	TRBV11-2	TRBJ2-3	few
TGTGCCAGCAGCCAAGATCTGCGGTCCGGGGAGCTGTTTTTT	CASSQDLRSGELFF	.	TRBV14	TRBJ2-2	many
TGCAGCGCAAGCGCTAGCACAGATACGCAGTATTTT	CSASASTDTQYF	.	TRBV20-1	TRBJ2-3	.
TGCAGCGCCCCCACTCACACCGGGGAGCTGTTTTTT	CSAPTHTGELFF	.	TRBV29-1	TRBJ2-2	few
TGTGCCAGCAGTTTTAACGTACAAGACCTCCACTCTGGAAACACCATATATTTT	CASSFNVQDLHSGNTIYF	.	TRBV28	TRBJ1-3	few
TGTGCCAGCAGCCTGTCCGACTCACCCCTCCACTTT	CASSLSDSPLHF	.	TRBV3-1	TRBJ1-6	few
TGTGCCAGCAGTTTCGCCGGACAGGGCAATCAGCCCCAGCATTTT	CASSFAGQGNQPQHF	TRBD1	TRBV27	TRBJ1-5	few
TGCAGCGTTGAAGATCTTTGGGCACTCGGGACTAGCGGGAATGGTGAGCAGTTCTTC	CSVEDLWALGTSGNGEQFF	TRBD2	TRBV29-1	TRBJ2-1	few
TGCAGCGTTGATCTAGGCACCGGGGAGCTGTTTTTT	CSVDLGTGELFF	.	TRBV29-1	TRBJ2-2	.
TGTGCCAGTAGCCTACTAGCGGGGGACACCGGGGAGCTGTTTTTT	CASSLLAGDTGELFF	TRBD2	TRBV19	TRBJ2-2	.
TGTGCCAGTAGTGATCGGGCAGGCAATCAGCCCCAGCATTTT	CASSDRAGNQPQHF	.	TRBV19	TRBJ1-5	.
TGTGCCAGCAGCCGGACAGGCTCCTATCGCACAGATACGCAGTATTTT	CASSRTGSYRTDTQYF	TRBD1	TRBV6-2/TRBV6-3	TRBJ2-3	few
TGTGCCAGCAGCCTGGGACCTAAAACTGCAACTAATGAAAAACTGTTTTTT	CASSLGPKTATNEKLFF	.	TRBV7-3	TRBJ1-4	many
TGCAGTGCTTTCGGACGGGATGAGCCTTTATACGAGCAGTACTTC	CSAFGRDEPLYEQYF	.	TRBV20-1	TRBJ2-7	few
TGTGCCAGCAGTTTAGCCCTCGGCAGGGGCGACACCGGGGAGCTGTTTTTT	CASSLALGRGDTGELFF	.	TRBV12-3/TRBV12-4	TRBJ2-2	.
TGTGCCAGCAGCCTGGGGACTAGCGCCACCTACGAGCAGTACTTC	CASSLGTSATYEQYF	TRBD2	TRBV5-4	TRBJ2-7	.
TGCAGTGCTAGTAGGCTAGCGGGAGATACGGGGGAGCAGTACTTC	CSASRLAGDTGEQYF	TRBD2	TRBV20-1	TRBJ2-7	.
TGCAGCGTTAGGACAGGGGAAGGAGAGACCCAGTACTTC	CSVRTGEGETQYF	TRBD1	TRBV29-1	TRBJ2-5	few
TGTGCCAGCAGCTTAGGAGGGAGGCGAGCGGGAAGGGAGGATACGCAGTATTTT	CASSLGGRRAGREDTQYF	TRBD2	TRBV11-2	TRBJ2-3	.
TGTGCCAGCAGCTTAGAAGCGGGAGTGGCGTACAATGAGCAGTTCTTC	CASSLEAGVAYNEQFF	TRBD2	TRBV11-3	TRBJ2-1	many
TGTGCCAGCAGCTTCACGGGGGGGAGGAGCGAAAAACTGTTTTTT	CASSFTGGRSEKLFF	.	TRBV5-4	TRBJ1-4	.
TGTGCCAGCAGCCCCATATTAACGGATACGCAGTATTTT	CASSPILTDTQYF	.	TRBV14	TRBJ2-3	many
TGCGCCAGCAGCTTGGGACTAGCGGGAATGGGGCAAGAGACCCAGTACTTC	CASSLGLAGMGQETQYF	TRBD2	TRBV5-1	TRBJ2-5	many
TGTGCCAGCAGTTCGAGCGGGAGGGGGTACAATGAGCAGTTCTTC	CASSSSGRGYNEQFF	TRBD2	TRBV12-3/TRBV12-4	TRBJ2-1	.
TGTGCCTGGAACAGGGAAGGCGGCAATCAGCCCCAGCATTTT	CAWNREGGNQPQHF	.	TRBV30	TRBJ1-5	.
TGTGCCACCAGCAGAGATCTTGCAGGGACGTACGAGCAGTACTTC	CATSRDLAGTYEQYF	.	TRBV15	TRBJ2-7	few